This is a list of T cell receptor beta chains from one sample in a study of blood T cell repertoires in COVID-19. Profiled with immunoSEQ multiplex PCR; TCRdb holds only in-frame clones, not every one. Counted here are roughly 260,000 clones, approximately 86% occurring once; the ten biggest clones make up around 9.5%. Specimen: peripheral blood. These receptor sequences come from a man aged 35 to 55 who had recovered from COVID-19. Both conserved end residues are part of each CDR3. A D gene is named only where the DNA matches it firmly. A row's size may be missing; if present it is once, few, many or a size class.

D,V,size,J,DNA,CDR3
NA,TRBV19,NA,TRBJ1-3,TGTGCCAGTAGAACCGAGGCAGGGATCTCTGGAAACACCATATATTTT,CASRTEAGISGNTIYF
TRBD2,TRBV19,NA,TRBJ2-1,TGTGCCAGTAGTATGCCCGGGACTAGCGGCTACAATGAGCAGTTCTTC,CASSMPGTSGYNEQFF
NA,TRBV29-1,NA,TRBJ1-4,TGCAGCGTAGTCCCGACAGATCATAATGAAAAACTGTTTTTT,CSVVPTDHNEKLFF
NA,TRBV5-1,NA,TRBJ2-7,TGCGCCAGCAGCCCCGGTTCGGTACCGAGTTCCTACGAGCAGTACTTC,CASSPGSVPSSYEQYF
TRBD1,TRBV28,NA,TRBJ2-1,TGTGCCAGCAGTTTCCCACATGGCGGACAGGGAAACAATGAGCAGTTCTTC,CASSFPHGGQGNNEQFF
TRBD2,TRBV5-1,NA,TRBJ2-3,TGCGCCAGCAGCTTGGTAGCTAGCGGGGGCCAGGGGGATACGCAGTATTTT,CASSLVASGGQGDTQYF
NA,TRBV6-4,NA,TRBJ2-2,TGTGCCAGCAGTGACTCGTATGGGGGCTTGGAGCTGTTTTTT,CASSDSYGGLELFF
TRBD2,TRBV2,NA,TRBJ2-3,TGTGCCAGCAGTGAGGGACTAGCGGGGGGCACAGATACGCAGTATTTT,CASSEGLAGGTDTQYF
NA,TRBV27,NA,TRBJ2-1,TGTGCCAGCAGCAGGGTAAGCTCCTACAATGAGCAGTTCTTC,CASSRVSSYNEQFF
NA,TRBV6-2/TRBV6-3,few,TRBJ1-2,TGTGCCAGCAGTTACCTGAAGATAGACTATGGCTACACCTTC,CASSYLKIDYGYTF
TRBD1,TRBV7-2,NA,TRBJ2-4,TGTGCCAGCAGCTTAGCAGGACAGGGGTTCGACATTCAGTACTTC,CASSLAGQGFDIQYF
TRBD1,TRBV9,NA,TRBJ2-2,TGTGCCAGCAGCCCGCCGGGACAGGGGGTTACCGGGGAGCTGTTTTTT,CASSPPGQGVTGELFF
TRBD1,TRBV7-2,few,TRBJ1-4,TGTGCCAGCAGCGCCCTAAGGGACAGGGGGCATGAAAAACTGTTTTTT,CASSALRDRGHEKLFF
TRBD1,TRBV11-1,NA,TRBJ1-5,TGTGCCAGCAGCCCAGGGACAGGTAGCAATCAGCCCCAGCATTTT,CASSPGTGSNQPQHF
TRBD2,TRBV7-6,NA,TRBJ2-1,TGTGCCAGCAGCTTTTTAGCGGGAGATACCTCCTACAATGAGCAGTTCTTC,CASSFLAGDTSYNEQFF
NA,TRBV27,NA,TRBJ2-1,TGTGCCAGCAGTTCCCCTAGAGGGGGCTCCTACAATGAGCAGTTCTTC,CASSSPRGGSYNEQFF
TRBD1,TRBV11-2,NA,TRBJ1-1,TGTGCCAGCAGCTCCAGACAGGGGGCGAACACTGAAGCTTTCTTT,CASSSRQGANTEAFF
TRBD2,TRBV27,NA,TRBJ2-3,TGTGCCAGCAGTCCTCTACTAGCGGGAGGACCAGATACGCAGTATTTT,CASSPLLAGGPDTQYF
NA,TRBV7-3,NA,TRBJ2-3,TGTGCCAGCAGCCCATCCCCGGGCACAGATACGCAGTATTTT,CASSPSPGTDTQYF